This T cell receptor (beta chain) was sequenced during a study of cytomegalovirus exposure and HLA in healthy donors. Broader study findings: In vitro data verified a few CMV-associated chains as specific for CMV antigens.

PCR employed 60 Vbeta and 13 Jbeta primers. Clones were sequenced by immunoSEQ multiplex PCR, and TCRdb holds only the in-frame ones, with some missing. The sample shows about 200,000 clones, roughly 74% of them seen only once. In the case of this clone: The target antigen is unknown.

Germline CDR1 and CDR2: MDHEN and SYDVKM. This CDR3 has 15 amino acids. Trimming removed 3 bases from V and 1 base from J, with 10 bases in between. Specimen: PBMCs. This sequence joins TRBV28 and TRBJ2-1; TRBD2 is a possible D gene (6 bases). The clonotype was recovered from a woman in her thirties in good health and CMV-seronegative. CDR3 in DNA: TGTGCCAGCAGTTTGGTTGCGGGGTCCTACAATGAGCAGTTCTTC. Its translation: CASSLVAGSYNEQFF.